This TCR beta chain comes out of a study of Graves' ophthalmopathy and Graves' hyperthyroidism. Study-level findings and limits: A model built from 13 signatures distinguished ophthalmopathy from stable hyperthyroidism with about 86% sensitivity and approximately 80% specificity.

This CDR3 contains 14 residues. Trimming pared 2 bases from V and 5 bases from J, leaving 13 bases between. Germline V lookup: CDR1 DFQATT, CDR2 SNEGSKA (reference sequence). Other autoimmune diseases, uncontrolled infections, pregnancy and lactation each led to patient exclusion. A 10 ml volume of fresh peripheral blood provided the PBMCs. This clonotype occurred many times. Its target is not known. The sequenced template was RNA, covering the TCR beta CDR3 region. After a first-round RT-PCR with HTBI primers, a second-round multiplex PCR was run. Each CDR3 protein is one row after TCRdb ran MiXCR on the multiplex PCR reads. The data contain approximately 700,000 distinct CDR3 sequences, around 40% of them singletons.

Input material: peripheral blood. The receptor comes from an adult man with Graves' ophthalmopathy. The V and J genes are TRBV20-1 and TRBJ1-5, with no clear D. This CDR3 reads CSARQQSQYQPQHF. Written as DNA, the CDR3 is TGCAGTGCTAGACAGCAGAGTCAATATCAGCCCCAGCATTTT.